A single sample is the source of the 8 T cell receptor beta chains below, sequenced in a study of identifying expanded T cells in peripheral blood (dated by TCRdb to between 2018 and 2021). The method was the immunoSEQ multiplex PCR assay. TCRdb mirrors the immuneACCESS table, restricted to in-frame sequences. Some clones are absent from its copies; in checked studies, under half trace to an unresolved V gene, and the reason for the others is unknown. Counted in this sample were around 78,000 clones; about 83% of them appeared once. Of the sample, around a sixth is held by the ten largest clones. Sequenced material: blood. These receptors originate from a person aged 18-70 years in good health.

The rearrangement joins TRBV19 to TRBJ1-6, with 11 nucleotides matching TRBD1. Losses at the gene ends were 3 bases for V and 8 bases for J; bases not matched to a gene: 9. The CDR3 is 17 amino acids. Germline values: CDR1 LNHDA, CDR2 SQIVND (reference sequence). The CDR3 DNA reads TGTGCCAGTAGTATTTCCGGACAGGGGGCTTGGGATTCACCCCTCCACTTT. It specifies CASSISGQGAWDSPLHF.

V and J are TRBV27 and TRBJ1-2; tentatively, D is TRBD1 (5 bases). With 3 bases removed from V and 2 bases from J, the gap between germline ends came to 7 bases. CDR1 is MNHEY and CDR2 is SMNVEV in the germline V gene (reference sequence). The CDR3 loop spans 13 amino acids. This CDR3 is CASSLRDNYGYTF. The CDR3 DNA sequence: TGTGCCAGCAGTTTGAGGGACAACTATGGCTACACCTTC.

This chain joins TRBV5-6 and TRBJ2-3, with D possibly being TRBD2 (5 bases). Germline V gene data show CDR1 as SGHDT and CDR2 as YYEEEE. V gave up 3 bases and J gave up 1 base, with 15 bases separating them. The CDR3 is made up of 16 amino acids. The CDR3 reads CASSSTRTPGTDTQYF. As DNA, the CDR3 is TGTGCCAGCAGCTCAACTAGGACCCCGGGCACAGATACGCAGTATTTT.

This rearrangement joins TRBV6-6 to TRBJ1-3; D unclear. Trimming took 8 bases from V and 3 from J, leaving 17 bases between them. The CDR3 has 15 residues. Germline CDR1 is MNHNY and CDR2 is SVGAGI (reference sequence). The CDR3 reads CASGSQRTVGNTIYF. CDR3 in DNA: TGTGCCAGCGGGTCCCAGCGGACTGTTGGAAACACCATATATTTT.

This rearrangement joins TRBV28 to TRBJ2-1; D is undetermined. This CDR3 has 13 residues. Germline-derived CDR1 and CDR2 are MDHEN and SYDVKM. V was shortened by 1 base and J by 7 bases, with 8 bases between the two germline ends. CDR3 protein: CASSLFSGNEQFF. CDR3 DNA: TGTGCCAGCAGTTTATTCTCTGGAAATGAGCAGTTCTTC.

This chain links TRBV7-8 with TRBJ2-3, with 10 positions matching TRBD2. Trimming removed 5 bases from V and 0 bases from J; junction bases left unmatched: 2. The CDR3 runs to 15 residues. CDR1 is SGHVS and CDR2 is FQNEAQ in the germline V gene. This CDR3 reads CASSQLAGSTDTQYF. For the CDR3, the DNA is TGTGCCAGCAGCCAACTAGCGGGGAGCACAGATACGCAGTATTTT. The full variable domain, in which reference TRBV7-8 and TRBJ2-3 provide the parts outside the CDR3, is GAGVSQSPRYKVAKRGQDVALRCDPISGHVSLFWYQQALGQGPEFLTYFQNEAQLDKSGLPSDRFFAERPEGSVSTLKIQRTQQEDSAVYLCASSQLAGSTDTQYFGPGTRLTVL.

V and J are TRBV28 and TRBJ1-1; no reliable D call. Germline CDR1 MDHEN, CDR2 SYDVKM. The CDR3 has 12 amino acids. V shed 3 bases and J shed 6 bases, with 8 bases lying between them. CDR3 in DNA: TGTGCCAGCAGTTTCTGGGGTTCTGAAGCTTTCTTT. Encoded protein: CASSFWGSEAFF.

This clone was observed a single time. This chain connects TRBV28 to TRBJ2-5, with D maybe TRBD1 (6 bases). Germline CDR1 MDHEN, CDR2 SYDVKM. The CDR3 is 12 residues long. V lost 7 bases, J lost 3 bases, and 9 bases lay in between. The CDR3 region is CASMTGEETQYF. DNA of the CDR3: TGTGCCAGCATGACAGGTGAAGAGACCCAGTACTTC.